One sample yielded the 18 T cell receptor beta chains listed below, sequenced in a study of identifying expanded T cells in peripheral blood. Using immunoSEQ multiplex PCR, the repertoire was profiled, and TCRdb retains in-frame clones only, with some absent. The data contain tens of thousands of clones, 84% of them singletons. Input material: blood. The receptors come from a person aged 18-70 years in good health.

This chain links TRBV27 with TRBJ2-1, with TRBD1 as a possible D gene (5 bases). The CDR3 length is 16 residues. V lost 2 bases, J lost 6 bases, and 17 bases lay in between. Germline assignment: CDR1 MNHEY and CDR2 SMNVEV (reference sequence). The CDR3 sequence is CASSLMIGDWGNEQFF. The CDR3 DNA follows: TGTGCCAGCAGTTTAATGATAGGGGATTGGGGCAATGAGCAGTTCTTC.

The rearrangement joins TRBV25-1 to TRBJ1-2; 7 bases match TRBD1. The length of the CDR3 is 14 residues. CDR1 and CDR2 (germline): MGHDK, SYGVNS. The trim removed 6 bases at V and 5 bases at J, leaving 9 bases unmatched. The CDR3 loop reads CASRDAGGYYGYTF. The CDR3 region has the DNA TGTGCCAGCAGGGACGCAGGGGGGTATTATGGCTACACCTTC.

The chain combines TRBV6-6 with TRBJ2-7; weak D call: TRBD2 (5 bases). The CDR3 contains 13 residues. The ends were cut back, 7 bases at V and 9 bases at J, with 19 bases in the middle. Germline V gene data show CDR1 as MNHNY and CDR2 as SVGAGI (reference sequence). The CDR3 here is CASTYGISSGQYF. The CDR3 bases are TGTGCCAGCACCTACGGGATCTCAAGTGGGCAGTACTTC.

The chain carries TRBV4-1 and TRBJ2-4; D possibly corresponds to TRBD1 (6 bases). The germline V and J ends were trimmed by 3 bases and 0 bases, with 15 bases remaining between them. The germline V gene encodes CDR1 MGHRA and CDR2 YSYEKL. The CDR3 extends over 17 amino acids. The CDR3 reads CASSHLTGILAKNIQYF. CDR3 DNA sequence: TGCGCCAGCAGCCATCTAACAGGGATACTAGCCAAAAACATTCAGTACTTC.

This chain connects TRBV15 to TRBJ2-1, with D possibly matching TRBD1 (5 bases). Trimming shortened V by 4 bases and J by 0 bases, and 10 bases separated the two germline ends. CDR1 and CDR2 from the germline V gene are LNHNV and YYDKDF (reference sequence). The CDR3 spans 15 residues. The CDR3 region is CATSIRQSSYNEQFF. Written as DNA, the CDR3 is TGTGCCACCAGCATTCGACAGAGCTCCTACAATGAGCAGTTCTTC. Together with reference TRBV15 and TRBJ2-1, the CDR3 gives the full variable domain: DAMVIQNPRYQVTQFGKPVTLSCSQTLNHNVMYWYQQKSSQAPKLLFHYYDKDFNNEADTPDNFQSRRPNTSFCFLDIRSPGLGDTAMYLCATSIRQSSYNEQFFGPGTRLTVL.

The rearrangement uses TRBV7-9 and TRBJ2-7; 9 positions agree with TRBD2. This CDR3 spans 15 amino acids. Germline V gene lookup returns CDR1 SEHNR and CDR2 FQNEAQ (reference sequence). Germline trimming cut 5 bases from V and 5 bases from J; bases unmatched to any gene: 10. CDR3 coding DNA: TGTGCCAGCAGCGGGGGAATGGGACTAGCCCACGAGCAGTACTTC. It yields the protein CASSGGMGLAHEQYF. The variable domain in full, with the rest retrieved from reference TRBV7-9 and TRBJ2-7, is DTGVSQNPRHKITKRGQNVTFRCDPISEHNRLYWYRQTLGQGPEFLTYFQNEAQLEKSRLLSDRFSAERPKGSFSTLEIQRTEQGDSAMYLCASSGGMGLAHEQYFGPGTRLTVT.

A few counts support this clone. The chain links TRBV21-1 to TRBJ2-7; the table's D gene call, TRBD1, was not cross checked with the DNA. TRBV21-1 is annotated as a pseudogene. CDR3 length equals 16 residues. The CDR3 protein is CASSKALRQGFREQYF. Here the CDR3 DNA reads TGTGCCAGCAGCAAAGCGCTGAGACAGGGATTCCGCGAGCAGTACTTC.

V gene TRBV18 combines with J gene TRBJ2-4; the D is unclear. CDR3 length: 16 amino acids. Looked up from germline, CDR1 is KGHSH and CDR2 is LQKENI. V lost 6 bases and J 0 bases, leaving 15 bases between the germline ends. The chain's CDR3 is CASSPSPILAKNIQYF. CDR3 DNA: TGTGCCAGCTCCCCGTCCCCCATTCTAGCCAAAAACATTCAGTACTTC.

The chain recombines TRBV6-1 with TRBJ2-7; D call uncertain. The V gene lost 3 bases and the J gene lost 1 base, with 10 bases spanning the gap. Germline assignment: CDR1 MNHNS and CDR2 SASEGT. The CDR3 sequence is 14 residues long. Written as DNA, the CDR3 is TGTGCCAGCAGTGAGCCCGGCCATTCCTACGAGCAGTACTTC. Protein: CASSEPGHSYEQYF.

The V and J genes are TRBV4-1 and TRBJ2-7; D not resolved. The CDR3 consists of 15 residues. V was shortened by 1 base and J by 0 bases, with 10 bases between the two germline ends. Germline CDR1 is MGHRA and CDR2 is YSYEKL. CDR3 bases: TGCGCCAGCAGCCAAGGGGGTTTAGCCTCCTACGAGCAGTACTTC. It is translated as CASSQGGLASYEQYF.

J is TRBJ1-5 and V is TRBV5-8; D is possibly TRBD1 (5 bases). CDR1 is SGHTS and CDR2 is YDEGEE in the germline V gene. The CDR3 sequence is 16 residues long. V lost 5 bases to trimming and J lost 2 bases, with 17 bases between them. The CDR3 DNA is TGTGCCAGCAGATGGGGCCGATCCCCAGGCAATCAGCCCCAGCATTTT. Its protein is CASRWGRSPGNQPQHF.

This chain joins TRBV23-1 and TRBJ2-1; D is uncertain. TRBV23-1 is flagged as an ORF with uncertain function. CDR3 size: 18 residues. V was cut by 4 bases and J by 0 bases, with 19 bases left in between. The CDR3 region has the DNA TGCGCCAGCAGTCTCCCTGTGCACAGTCAACTCTCCTACAATGAGCAGTTCTTC. This gives the protein CASSLPVHSQLSYNEQFF.

This sequence joins TRBV5-1 and TRBJ2-1; TRBD1 matches at 8 bases. The germline V gene encodes CDR1 SGHRS and CDR2 YFSETQ. Trimming removed 4 bases from V and 9 bases from J; junction bases left unmatched: 12. This CDR3 contains 15 residues. For the CDR3, the DNA is TGCGCCAGCAGCGTCGGGACAGGTGGGCGTTTTGAGCAGTTCTTC. It encodes CASSVGTGGRFEQFF. The entire variable domain, with the rest obtained from reference TRBV5-1 and TRBJ2-1, is as follows: KAGVTQTPRYLIKTRGQQVTLSCSPISGHRSVSWYQQTPGQGLQFLFEYFSETQRNKGNFPGRFSGRQFSNSRSEMNVSTLELGDSALYLCASSVGTGGRFEQFFGPGTRLTVL.

The chain couples TRBV29-1 to TRBJ2-1; 8 bases are shared with TRBD1. The CDR3 has 14 amino acids. Germline CDR1 reads SQVTM; CDR2 reads ANQGSEA. The ends lost 8 bases at V and 5 bases at J; junction bases unmatched: 11. CDR3 in amino acids: CSYSRTGPDNEQFF. CDR3 coding DNA: TGCAGCTACTCCAGGACAGGGCCGGACAATGAGCAGTTCTTC.

The rearrangement joins TRBV7-8 to TRBJ2-3; 8 positions match TRBD2. Germline values: CDR1 SGHVS, CDR2 FQNEAQ. The CDR3 sequence is 15 residues long. The junction had 7 bases not matched to a gene; V was cut back by 3 bases and J by 5 bases. The CDR3 region is CASSFTAGAVDTQYF. The CDR3 DNA sequence: TGTGCCAGCAGCTTTACAGCGGGAGCAGTAGATACGCAGTATTTT.

This chain joins TRBV5-1 and TRBJ2-2; 7 bases are a match to TRBD1. CDR1 is SGHRS, CDR2 YFSETQ, per germline. With V trimmed by 7 bases and J by 2 bases, 11 bases remained unmatched. The CDR3 runs to 16 residues. CDR3 in amino acids: CASATRTGSNTGELFF. CDR3 bases: TGCGCCAGCGCTACTAGGACAGGTTCCAACACCGGGGAGCTGTTTTTT. The full variable domain, with the rest looked up from reference TRBV5-1 and TRBJ2-2, is KAGVTQTPRYLIKTRGQQVTLSCSPISGHRSVSWYQQTPGQGLQFLFEYFSETQRNKGNFPGRFSGRQFSNSRSEMNVSTLELGDSALYLCASATRTGSNTGELFFGEGSRLTVL.

The rearrangement links TRBV7-2 to TRBJ2-3; unclear D gene. V lost 2 bases and J 0 bases, leaving 9 bases between the germline ends. Germline values: CDR1 SGHTA, CDR2 FQGNSA. The CDR3 runs to 15 residues. The CDR3 region is CASSLSDASTDTQYF. DNA of the CDR3: TGTGCCAGCAGCTTATCGGACGCAAGCACAGATACGCAGTATTTT. Combining the CDR3 with reference TRBV7-2 and TRBJ2-3 gives the whole variable domain GAGVSQSPSNKVTEKGKDVELRCDPISGHTALYWYRQSLGQGLEFLIYFQGNSAPDKSGLPSDRFSAERTGGSVSTLTIQRTQQEDSAVYLCASSLSDASTDTQYFGPGTRLTVL.

The J gene is TRBJ1-5, the V gene TRBV30; D remains ambiguous. Trimming removed 7 bases at V and 2 bases at J, with 15 bases between. There are 14 residues in the CDR3. The germline V gene has CDR1 GTSNPN and CDR2 SVGIG (reference sequence). The CDR3 sequence: CAFTPQAGNQPQHF. The CDR3 DNA reads as TGTGCCTTTACCCCCCAGGCTGGCAATCAGCCCCAGCATTTT. Variable domain in full (rest from reference TRBV30 and TRBJ1-5): SQTIHQWPATLVQPVGSPLSLECTVEGTSNPNLYWYRQAAGRGLQLLFYSVGIGQISSEVPQNLSASRPQDRQFILSSKKLLLSDSGFYLCAFTPQAGNQPQHFGDGTRLSIL.